This T cell receptor (beta chain) was sequenced for a study of blood T cell repertoires in COVID-19. Looking at the study overall: In each case, the material was cDNA or gDNA derived from T cells, B-cell-depleted T cells, or PBMCs.

Per the authors' pipeline: Reference gene primer amplification in the assay estimated nucleated cell counts. Profiling relied on immunoSEQ multiplex PCR, and the TCRdb table lists in-frame clones only, not all of them. Clone size and V and J calls were adopted from that table, with D and trimming inferred from the DNA. The sample gives 380,000 or so clones, more than 80% of which show up once; around 1.3% is in the top ten. This CDR3 comprises 15 residues. CDR1 SGHRS and CDR2 YFSETQ come from the germline V gene. Trimming took 4 bases from V and 2 from J, leaving 14 bases between them. The sample comprised peripheral blood. The chain combines TRBV5-1 with TRBJ2-3; weak D call: TRBD2 (7 bases). The source is a man aged 35 to 55 with acute or convalescent COVID-19. The CDR3: CASSPREGDTDTQYF. For the CDR3, the DNA is TGCGCCAGCAGCCCCAGGGAGGGGGACACAGATACGCAGTATTTT.